This TCR beta chain is from a study of T cell responses to AZD1222 COVID-19 vaccine. Study outcomes and limitations: Spike was spanned by vaccine-associated CD4 TCRs, with dominance at 160-218 and 743-854.

Comments on this clone: As yet, its antigen is unknown.

The table came from immunoSEQ multiplex PCR; TCRdb's copy has only in-frame clones and leaves some out. This sample yields around 140,000 clones, of which roughly 88% are seen a single time; 5.4% belongs to the top ten. The receptor was isolated from an adult who received the MenACWY meningococcal vaccine as a control. The sequencing used peripheral blood, collected 28 days after the second dose of the MenACWY control vaccine.

The CDR3 DNA reads TGTGCCAGCAGCTTGATAGCGGTTTACAATGAGCAGTTCTTC. Encoded protein: CASSLIAVYNEQFF. The V and J genes are TRBV7-2 and TRBJ2-1; a weak D match, TRBD2 (6 bases). The CDR3 extends over 14 amino acids. Germline CDR1 is SGHTA and CDR2 is FQGNSA. V shed 3 bases and J shed 4 bases, with 10 bases lying between them.